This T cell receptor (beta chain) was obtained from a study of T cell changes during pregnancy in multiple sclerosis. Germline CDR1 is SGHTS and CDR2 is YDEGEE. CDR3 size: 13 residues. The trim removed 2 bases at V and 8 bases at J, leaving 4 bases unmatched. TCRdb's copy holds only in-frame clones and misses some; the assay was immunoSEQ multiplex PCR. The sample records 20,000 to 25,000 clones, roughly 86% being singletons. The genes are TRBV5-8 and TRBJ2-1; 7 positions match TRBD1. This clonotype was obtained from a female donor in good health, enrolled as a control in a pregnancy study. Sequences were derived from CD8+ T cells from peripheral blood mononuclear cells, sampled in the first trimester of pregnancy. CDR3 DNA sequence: TGTGCCAGCAGCTTTGAGGGGGCGGATGAGCAGTTCTTC. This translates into CASSFEGADEQFF.